This TCR beta chain was observed in a study of CD4 and CD8 cells across lung adenocarcinoma regions. From the PCR reads, TCRdb called clonotypes with MiXCR, one entry per CDR3 protein. The data hold fewer than 15,000 distinct CDR3 sequences, with roughly 56% observed a single time. Germline CDR1 reads MNHEY; CDR2 reads SVGAGI. Trimming removed 3 bases from V and 9 bases from J; junction bases left unmatched: 9. The CDR3 is made up of 15 amino acids. The chain links TRBV6-5 to TRBJ2-1; 9 nucleotides match TRBD2. This receptor was obtained from a female donor with lung adenocarcinoma. The CD4 and CD8 labels of this study may be unreliable. Material for sequencing was CD8+ T cells from the margin of a lung tumor. CDR3 DNA sequence: TGTGCCAGCAGTTATGGGAGCGGGGGGCCGGGTGAGCAGTTCTTC. It codes for CASSYGSGGPGEQFF.